This entry lists 19 T cell receptor beta chains sequenced from one sample in a study of CD8+CD57+ T cells in acquired aplastic anemia. By flow cytometry, patients selected for sequencing had shown an expansion of CD8+CD57+ cells. TCR beta VDJ and CDR3 were profiled, and genomic DNA was the template. MiXCR, applied by TCRdb to the reads, yields one record per CDR3 protein. Found here are 200,000 to 250,000 distinct CDR3 sequences, approximately 65% of them singletons; the top ten hold about three fifths. The source material was sorted CD4+, CD8+, or CD8+CD57+ T cells (not recorded which) from PBMCs. Receptors were obtained from a human donor with aplastic anemia.

The chain has TRBV24-1 and TRBJ1-5; 12 nucleotides match TRBD1. With 8 bases clipped from V and 3 bases from J, the junction kept 4 bases outside the gene matches. Germline V gene data show CDR1 as KGHDR and CDR2 as SFDVKD. This CDR3 has 15 amino acids. DNA of the CDR3: TGTGCCACCATCCGGGACAGGGGGCACAATCAGCCCCAGCATTTT. Encoded protein: CATIRDRGHNQPQHF.

In its sample, this clonotype was seen a few times. This chain links TRBV15 with TRBJ1-6; D ambiguous. The length of the CDR3 is 15 residues. Trimming removed 4 bases at V and 9 bases at J, with 16 bases between. The germline V gene has CDR1 LNHNV and CDR2 YYDKDF (reference sequence). The CDR3 reads CATSNPLLAGSPLHF. Written as DNA, the CDR3 is TGTGCCACCAGCAACCCCCTCCTCGCGGGTTCACCCCTCCACTTT. Using reference TRBV15 and TRBJ1-6 for the parts outside the CDR3, the full variable domain is DAMVIQNPRYQVTQFGKPVTLSCSQTLNHNVMYWYQQKSSQAPKLLFHYYDKDFNNEADTPDNFQSRRPNTSFCFLDIRSPGLGDTAMYLCATSNPLLAGSPLHFGNGTRLTVT.

This clonotype was found a few times. This chain connects TRBV10-3 to TRBJ2-1; D not resolved. The V and J ends lost 0 bases and 10 bases respectively, with 4 bases between them. Germline values: CDR1 ENHRY, CDR2 SYGVKD. The CDR3 length is 11 residues. CDR3 amino acids: CAISESGEQFF. CDR3 coding DNA: TGTGCCATCAGTGAGTCGGGGGAGCAGTTCTTC.

This chain joins TRBV20-1 and TRBJ2-3; perhaps TRBD1 as D (6 bases). The CDR3 has 14 amino acids. Trimming removed 2 bases from V and 1 base from J, with 10 bases in between. CDR1 and CDR2 from the germline V gene are DFQATT and SNEGSKA (reference sequence). As DNA, the CDR3 is TGCAGTGCTAGATACACAGGGCGCACAGATACGCAGTATTTT. It yields the protein CSARYTGRTDTQYF.

This chain links TRBV2 with TRBJ2-2, with D unresolved. This CDR3 region has 12 residues. V lost 0 bases, J lost 7 bases, and 3 bases lay in between. Germline V gene sequence: CDR1 SNHLY, CDR2 FYNNEI. The CDR3 coding sequence is TGTGCCAGCAGTGAAGCCAGCGGGGAGCTGTTTTTT. Translated: CASSEASGELFF.

CDR3 protein: CASSETVNQPQHF. The CDR3 DNA follows: TGTGCCAGTAGTGAGACAGTCAATCAGCCCCAGCATTTT. The chain recombines TRBV19 with TRBJ1-5; the D gene is possibly TRBD1 (5 bases). The V gene lost 5 bases and the J gene lost 3 bases, with 8 bases spanning the gap. Germline assignment: CDR1 LNHDA and CDR2 SQIVND (reference sequence). CDR3 length: 13 amino acids.

The gene calls are TRBV12-3 or TRBV12-4 and TRBJ2-7, with no clear D. Trimming cost V 8 bases and J 0 bases, with 14 bases left between them. The CDR3 has 14 amino acids. This CDR3 reads CASHQDGSSYEQYF. The CDR3 bases are TGTGCCAGCCATCAGGACGGCAGCTCCTACGAGCAGTACTTC.

The rearrangement links TRBV5-1 to TRBJ1-2; D call uncertain. This CDR3 region has 15 residues. CDR1 is SGHRS and CDR2 is YFSETQ in the germline V gene. Trimming cost V 0 bases and J 4 bases, with 13 bases left between them. The CDR3 DNA is TGCGCCAGCAGCTTGGGAGTGACTTTCTCCTATGGCTACACCTTC. It specifies CASSLGVTFSYGYTF.

With respect to this clonotype: Sequence at one end of the junction differs from germline and may be a read error. The rearrangement links TRBV7-7 to TRBJ1-1, with D uncertain. This CDR3 contains 15 residues. Germline assignment: CDR1 SSHAT and CDR2 FNYEAQ (reference sequence). CDR3: CASSLVDPSNTEAFF. The CDR3 coding sequence is TGTGCTAGCAGCTTAGTCGACCCGTCGAACACTGAAGCTTTCTTT.

The chain recombines TRBV7-8 with TRBJ2-2; D ambiguous. The CDR3 loop spans 15 amino acids. CDR1 and CDR2 (germline): SGHVS, FQNEAQ. Trimming removed 4 bases from V and 0 bases from J, with 9 bases in between. CDR3 protein: CASSSGRANTGELFF. In DNA form, the CDR3 reads TGTGCCAGCAGCTCGGGCAGAGCGAACACCGGGGAGCTGTTTTTT.

This clonotype appeared many times. The V and J genes are TRBV20-1 and TRBJ1-5; 8 bases are a match to TRBD1. Germline CDR1 is DFQATT and CDR2 is SNEGSKA (reference sequence). CDR3 length equals 14 residues. Trimming took 5 bases from V and 6 from J; bases not matched to a gene: 9. The chain's CDR3 is CSAWRTGGIQPQHF. The CDR3 bases are TGCAGTGCTTGGAGAACAGGGGGTATTCAGCCCCAGCATTTT.

The chain has TRBV24-1 and TRBJ2-4; D perhaps matches TRBD1 (5 bases). Germline-derived CDR1 and CDR2 are KGHDR and SFDVKD. The CDR3 consists of 16 residues. The V end was cut by 3 bases, the J end by 6 bases, with 17 bases between. The CDR3 spells CATSDPLTEQTNIQYF. For the CDR3, the DNA is TGTGCCACCAGTGATCCGCTGACAGAGCAGACAAACATTCAGTACTTC.

The chain recombines TRBV12-3 or TRBV12-4 with TRBJ1-4, with D unclear. The CDR3 loop spans 12 amino acids. V dropped 1 base and J dropped 15 bases, with 12 bases sitting between them. In DNA, the CDR3 is TGTGCCAGCAGTTTAGAGGCCGAAAGGTTGTTTTTT. Translated, it gives CASSLEAERLFF.

Comments on this clonotype: The junction departs from germline at one end; a sequencing error may be responsible. This chain connects TRBV7-3 to TRBJ1-3; 9 nucleotides agree with TRBD1. CDR1 SGHTA and CDR2 FQGTGA come from the germline V gene. CDR3 length: 17 residues. The CDR3 is CASSHRQGGEAGNTIYF. As DNA, the CDR3 is TGCGCCAGCAGCCACAGACAGGGGGGAGAGGCTGGAAACACCATATATTTT.

The V gene is TRBV19, the J gene TRBJ1-2; 7 positions match TRBD1. The CDR3 loop spans 13 amino acids. Looked up from germline, CDR1 is LNHDA and CDR2 is SQIVND (reference sequence). V lost 4 bases and J lost 5; bases outside the gene matches: 4. CDR3 bases: TGTGCCAGTAGTACCGGGACAGCGTATGGCTACACCTTC. Protein: CASSTGTAYGYTF.

The chain combines TRBV15 with TRBJ1-2; D is unresolved. Trimming removed 5 bases from V and 2 bases from J, with 15 bases in between. This CDR3 spans 15 amino acids. Germline V gene lookup returns CDR1 LNHNV and CDR2 YYDKDF (reference sequence). This chain's CDR3 is CATSLPSANNYGYTF. CDR3 nucleotide sequence: TGTGCCACCAGCCTTCCTTCTGCGAACAACTATGGCTACACCTTC.

CDR3 DNA: TGTGCCAGCAGTGACCGAATTGTAGGAGCTTTCTTT. The encoded protein is CASSDRIVGAFF. The chain couples TRBV6-5 to TRBJ1-1, with D unresolved. Per germline, CDR1 MNHEY and CDR2 SVGAGI. V dropped 5 bases and J dropped 10 bases, with 14 bases sitting between them. This CDR3 has 12 residues.

The chain recombines TRBV7-9 with TRBJ1-5; tentatively, D is TRBD1 (5 bases). This CDR3 contains 15 residues. Trimming took off 5 bases at V and 1 base at J, with 12 bases between the two ends. Germline CDR1 SEHNR, CDR2 FQNEAQ (reference sequence). CDR3 sequence: CASSQTGESNQPQHF. CDR3 sequence (DNA): TGTGCCAGCAGCCAAACAGGAGAGAGCAATCAGCCCCAGCATTTT.

The chain uses TRBV7-9 and TRBJ2-3; TRBD2 aligns across 11 bases. The junction had 10 bases not matched to a gene; V was cut back by 5 bases and J by 0 bases. The CDR3 length is 18 residues. Germline V lookup: CDR1 SEHNR, CDR2 FQNEAQ (reference sequence). The CDR3 nucleotides read TGTGCCAGCAGCACGGGACTAGCGGTAGTCTTTAGCACAGATACGCAGTATTTT. Protein sequence: CASSTGLAVVFSTDTQYF.